Presented here are 16 T cell receptor beta chains from one specimen sequenced in a study of cytomegalovirus exposure and HLA in healthy donors. The study ran its PCR with 60 Vbeta and 13 Jbeta primers. TCRdb's table, derived via immunoSEQ multiplex PCR, lists solely in-frame clones and lacks some. The sample has over 100,000 clones, around 78% seen once. Sequencing was done on a sample of PBMCs. The receptors shown here come from a female donor in good health and CMV-seropositive.

The chain uses TRBV7-3 and TRBJ2-6, with 7 bases matching TRBD2. The CDR3 is made up of 15 amino acids. The germline V gene encodes CDR1 SGHTA and CDR2 FQGTGA. Germline trimming cut 5 bases from V and 3 bases from J; bases unmatched to any gene: 4. The CDR3: CASSGAGVGANVLTF. In DNA, the CDR3 is TGTGCCAGCAGCGGCGCGGGGGTTGGGGCCAACGTCCTGACTTTC.

In this sample, this clone turned up a few times. The chain is built from TRBV18 and TRBJ2-2; D is possibly TRBD1 (5 bases). The V end was cut by 2 bases, the J end by 4 bases, with 14 bases between. CDR1 and CDR2 from the germline V gene are KGHSH and LQKENI. The length of the CDR3 is 16 residues. The CDR3: CASSPFGREGTGELFF. CDR3 nucleotide sequence: TGTGCCAGCTCACCATTCGGCAGGGAAGGCACCGGGGAGCTGTTTTTT. The full variable domain, its missing parts supplied by reference TRBV18 and TRBJ2-2, is NAGVMQNPRHLVRRRGQEARLRCSPMKGHSHVYWYRQLPEEGLKFMVYLQKENIIDESGMPKERFSAEFPKEGPSILRIQQVVRGDSAAYFCASSPFGREGTGELFFGEGSRLTVL.

In this sample, this clone turned up once. The chain links TRBV14 to TRBJ2-1, with D possibly TRBD2 on 6 matching bases. The germline V and J ends were trimmed by 4 bases and 0 bases, with 10 bases remaining between them. CDR3 length equals 15 residues. Germline CDR1 and CDR2: SGHDN and FVKESK. CDR3 in DNA: TGTGCCAGCAGCCTATACGGGAGCTCCTACAATGAGCAGTTCTTC. Translation: CASSLYGSSYNEQFF.

J is TRBJ2-5 and V is TRBV2; 12 bases match TRBD2. The germline V gene encodes CDR1 SNHLY and CDR2 FYNNEI. Germline trimming cut 1 base from V and 7 bases from J; bases unmatched to any gene: 13. The CDR3 extends over 18 amino acids. In DNA, the CDR3 is TGTGCCAGCAGTGAAGGTGGACTAGCGGGACCCACGGTCGGGACCCAGTACTTC. This gives the protein CASSEGGLAGPTVGTQYF.

In this sample, this clone turned up a few times. The chain employs TRBV6-1 and TRBJ2-7, with a tentative D call TRBD2 (6 bases). The V gene's germline CDR1 is MNHNS and CDR2 SASEGT. Trimming took off 1 base at V and 3 bases at J, with 10 bases between the two ends. The CDR3 runs to 14 residues. The CDR3 DNA follows: TGTGCCAGCAGTGAAGGACTAGTCCTCTACGAGCAGTACTTC. Protein: CASSEGLVLYEQYF.

J is TRBJ2-1 and V is TRBV5-4; 8 nucleotides agree with TRBD1. The germline CDR1 and CDR2 sequences are SGHNT and YYREEE (reference sequence). The CDR3 covers 15 residues. After removal of 2 bases from V and 5 bases from J, the junction contained 6 bases not matched to a gene. CDR3 DNA: TGTGCCAGCAGCTTACGGACAGGGTATCACAATGAGCAGTTCTTC. It is translated as CASSLRTGYHNEQFF.

The V and J genes are TRBV30 and TRBJ1-2; TRBD1 matches at 11 bases. The trim removed 3 bases at V and 8 bases at J, leaving 8 bases unmatched. The germline V gene encodes CDR1 GTSNPN and CDR2 SVGIG (reference sequence). The CDR3 has 14 residues. This CDR3 is CAWSPGQGAGGYTF. The CDR3 DNA reads TGTGCCTGGAGCCCAGGACAGGGGGCGGGGGGCTACACCTTC. The full variable domain, completed using reference TRBV30 and TRBJ1-2, is SQTIHQWPATLVQPVGSPLSLECTVEGTSNPNLYWYRQAAGRGLQLLFYSVGIGQISSEVPQNLSASRPQDRQFILSSKKLLLSDSGFYLCAWSPGQGAGGYTFGSGTRLTVV.

The V and J genes are TRBV5-6 and TRBJ2-3, with 13 bases that match TRBD2. This CDR3 contains 17 residues. Germline trimming cut 0 bases from V and 0 bases from J; bases unmatched to any gene: 1. Looked up from germline, CDR1 is SGHDT and CDR2 is YYEEEE. The CDR3 region is CASSLGLAGGSTDTQYF. The CDR3 coding sequence is TGTGCCAGCAGCTTGGGACTAGCGGGGGGTAGCACAGATACGCAGTATTTT.

The chain uses TRBV5-1 and TRBJ2-3, with a possible D match to TRBD2 (5 bases). With 0 bases removed from V and 0 bases from J, the gap between germline ends came to 11 bases. The CDR3 is 16 amino acids. The germline V gene has CDR1 SGHRS and CDR2 YFSETQ. The CDR3 reads CASSLGLYESTDTQYF. DNA for the CDR3: TGCGCCAGCAGCTTGGGACTATATGAGAGCACAGATACGCAGTATTTT.

The rearrangement joins TRBV19 to TRBJ2-7; 8 bases are shared with TRBD2. CDR3 length: 15 residues. CDR1 and CDR2 from the germline V gene are LNHDA and SQIVND (reference sequence). V trimming: 4 bases; J trimming: 0 bases; junction bases outside the gene matches: 5. CDR3 protein: CASSKTSGYSYEQYF. DNA for the CDR3: TGTGCCAGTAGTAAAACTAGCGGATACTCCTACGAGCAGTACTTC.

The J gene is TRBJ2-7, the V gene TRBV7-9, with 10 bases lining up with TRBD1. Germline CDR1 SEHNR, CDR2 FQNEAQ (reference sequence). The CDR3 has 15 residues. J was trimmed by 4 bases and V by 4 bases; bases with no gene match: 7. The DNA of the CDR3 is TGTGCCAGCAGCTCGTCCGGGACAGGGGTTTACGAGCAGTACTTC. Amino acid sequence: CASSSSGTGVYEQYF.

The chain couples TRBV25-1 to TRBJ2-5; TRBD1 aligns across 10 bases. Germline assignment: CDR1 MGHDK and CDR2 SYGVNS. With V trimmed by 6 bases and J by 2 bases, 6 bases remained unmatched. This CDR3 has 15 amino acids. The CDR3 region has the DNA TGTGCCAGCAGGCATAGACAGGGGGCACAAGAGACCCAGTACTTC. This encodes CASRHRQGAQETQYF.

The chain has TRBV27 and TRBJ2-1, with unresolved D. Germline V gene lookup returns CDR1 MNHEY and CDR2 SMNVEV (reference sequence). Trimming shortened V by 2 bases and J by 6 bases, and 5 bases separated the two germline ends. This CDR3 is built from 12 residues. CDR3 in DNA: TGTGCCAGCAGTTTAATCGGCAATGAGCAGTTCTTC. Its protein product is CASSLIGNEQFF.

The chain is built from TRBV5-6 and TRBJ1-6, with 10 bases fitting TRBD1. Per germline, CDR1 SGHDT and CDR2 YYEEEE. The length of the CDR3 is 16 residues. Losses at the gene ends were 1 base for V and 9 bases for J; bases not matched to a gene: 7. The CDR3 loop is CASSLIRQGATSPLHF. The CDR3 nucleotides are TGTGCCAGCAGCTTGATTCGACAGGGGGCAACTTCACCCCTCCACTTT.

The CDR3 spells CASSPRTGRISGANVLTF. CDR3 bases: TGTGCCAGCAGCCCCCGGACAGGCCGCATATCTGGGGCCAACGTCCTGACTTTC. The chain has TRBV7-9 and TRBJ2-6; 7 bases are a match to TRBD1. CDR1 SEHNR and CDR2 FQNEAQ come from the germline V gene (reference sequence). The ends lost 5 bases at V and 1 base at J; junction bases unmatched: 11. The CDR3 is 18 amino acids. The complete variable domain, with remaining parts taken from reference TRBV7-9 and TRBJ2-6, reads DTGVSQNPRHKITKRGQNVTFRCDPISEHNRLYWYRQTLGQGPEFLTYFQNEAQLEKSRLLSDRFSAERPKGSFSTLEIQRTEQGDSAMYLCASSPRTGRISGANVLTFGAGSRLTVL.

In this sample, this clone turned up once. The CDR3 is CASRLVRGAHGYTF. The CDR3 coding sequence is TGTGCAAGTCGCTTAGTACGGGGGGCTCATGGCTACACCTTC. V usage is TRBV12-2 and J usage is TRBJ1-2. TRBV12-2 corresponds to a pseudogene. This CDR3 region has 14 residues.